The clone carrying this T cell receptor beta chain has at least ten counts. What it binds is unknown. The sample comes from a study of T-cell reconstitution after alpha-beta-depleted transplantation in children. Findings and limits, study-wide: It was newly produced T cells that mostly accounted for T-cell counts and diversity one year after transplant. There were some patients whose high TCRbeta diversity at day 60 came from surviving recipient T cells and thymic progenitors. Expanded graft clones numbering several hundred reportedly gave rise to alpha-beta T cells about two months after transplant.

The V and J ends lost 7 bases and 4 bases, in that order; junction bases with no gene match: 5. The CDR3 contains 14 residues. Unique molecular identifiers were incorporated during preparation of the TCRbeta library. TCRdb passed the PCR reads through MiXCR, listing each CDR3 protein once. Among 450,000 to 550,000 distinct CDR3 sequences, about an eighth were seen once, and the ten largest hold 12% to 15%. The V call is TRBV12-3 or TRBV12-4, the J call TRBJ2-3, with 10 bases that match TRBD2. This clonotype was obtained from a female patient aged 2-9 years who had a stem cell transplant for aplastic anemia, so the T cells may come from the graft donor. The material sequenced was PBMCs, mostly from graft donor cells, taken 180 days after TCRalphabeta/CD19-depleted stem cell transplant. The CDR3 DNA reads TGTGCCAGCACCGATCTAGCGGGAGCAGATACGCAGTATTTT. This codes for CASTDLAGADTQYF.